The present T cell receptor beta chain was sequenced within a study of cytomegalovirus exposure and HLA in healthy donors. For the study at large: Most genotyped donors, 81% of 398, had Caucasian-associated genetic ancestry.

The primer mix had 60 Vbeta and 13 Jbeta primers. Here immunoSEQ multiplex PCR was the method, and the copy in TCRdb shows in-frame clones only, minus some. The repertoire includes fewer than 90,000 clones, approximately 72% of them detected once, and roughly a tenth sits in the top ten. Comments on this clone: As yet, its antigen is unknown.

Each donor's status was that of a healthy bone marrow donor. Study-wide points: A few of the chains that were CMV-associated were confirmed in vitro to be specific for CMV antigens. Donors were assumed by presence/absence analyses to have roughly uniform sequencing depth.

The V and J ends lost 10 bases and 1 base, in that order; junction bases with no gene match: 15. This CDR3 has 16 amino acids. Germline CDR1 and CDR2: SEHNR and FQNEAQ (reference sequence). This sequence was found in a man between 25 and 39 years old in good health and CMV-seropositive. This sequence joins TRBV7-9 and TRBJ2-5; 7 positions agree with TRBD1. Sequencing was performed on PBMCs. CDR3 protein: CATVKQGSVFQETQYF. DNA for the CDR3: TGTGCCACCGTAAAACAGGGGAGTGTTTTCCAAGAGACCCAGTACTTC.